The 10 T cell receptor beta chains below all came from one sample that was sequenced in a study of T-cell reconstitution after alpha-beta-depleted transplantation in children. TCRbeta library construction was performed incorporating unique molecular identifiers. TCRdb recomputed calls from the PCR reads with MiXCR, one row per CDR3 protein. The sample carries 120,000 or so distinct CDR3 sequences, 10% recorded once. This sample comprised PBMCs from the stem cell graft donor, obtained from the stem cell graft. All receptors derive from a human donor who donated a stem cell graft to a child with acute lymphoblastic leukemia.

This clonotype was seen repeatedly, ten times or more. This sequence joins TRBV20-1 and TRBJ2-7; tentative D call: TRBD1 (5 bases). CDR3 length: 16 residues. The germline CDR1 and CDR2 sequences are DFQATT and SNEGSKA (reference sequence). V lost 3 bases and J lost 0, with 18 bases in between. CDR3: CSASRPTAFSSYEQYF. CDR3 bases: TGCAGTGCTAGCCGTCCGACAGCCTTTAGCTCCTACGAGCAGTACTTC.

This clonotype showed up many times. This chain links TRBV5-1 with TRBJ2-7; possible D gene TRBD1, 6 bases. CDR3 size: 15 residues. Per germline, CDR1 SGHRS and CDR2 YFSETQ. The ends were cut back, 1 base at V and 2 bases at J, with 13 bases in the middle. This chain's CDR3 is CASSLTTGQTYEQYF. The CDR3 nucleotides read TGCGCCAGCAGCTTGACAACAGGGCAAACCTACGAGCAGTACTTC.

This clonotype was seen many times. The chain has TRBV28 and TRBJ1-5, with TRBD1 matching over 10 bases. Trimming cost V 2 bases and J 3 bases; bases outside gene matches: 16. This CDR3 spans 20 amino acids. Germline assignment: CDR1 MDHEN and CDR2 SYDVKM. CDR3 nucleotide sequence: TGTGCCAGCAGTTTACCCTTCCTCGTCGGGACAGGGGTTGACAATCAGCCCCAGCATTTT. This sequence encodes CASSLPFLVGTGVDNQPQHF.

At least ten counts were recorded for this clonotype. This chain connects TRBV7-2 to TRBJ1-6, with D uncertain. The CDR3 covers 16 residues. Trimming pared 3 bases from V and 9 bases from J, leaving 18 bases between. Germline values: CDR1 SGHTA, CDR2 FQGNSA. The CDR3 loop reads CASSLVAGGGRSPLHF. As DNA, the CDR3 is TGTGCCAGCAGCTTGGTTGCTGGTGGCGGTCGTTCACCCCTCCACTTT.

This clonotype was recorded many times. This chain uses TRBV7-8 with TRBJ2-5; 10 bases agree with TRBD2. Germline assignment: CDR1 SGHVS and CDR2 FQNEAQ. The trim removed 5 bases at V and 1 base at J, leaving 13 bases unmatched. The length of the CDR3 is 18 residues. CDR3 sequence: CASSLVVAGGPIQETQYF. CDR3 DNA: TGTGCCAGCAGCCTCGTGGTAGCGGGGGGTCCCATCCAAGAGACCCAGTACTTC.

CDR3 DNA sequence: TGTGCCAGCAGCGAGGGCCTCCTAGCGGGAGGCGACAATGAGCAGTTCTTC. Encoded protein: CASSEGLLAGGDNEQFF. The chain couples TRBV9 to TRBJ2-1; 11 positions agree with TRBD2. V shed 3 bases and J 5 bases; nucleotides not matched to a gene: 10. Germline CDR1 is SGDLS and CDR2 is YYNGEE. CDR3 size: 17 residues.

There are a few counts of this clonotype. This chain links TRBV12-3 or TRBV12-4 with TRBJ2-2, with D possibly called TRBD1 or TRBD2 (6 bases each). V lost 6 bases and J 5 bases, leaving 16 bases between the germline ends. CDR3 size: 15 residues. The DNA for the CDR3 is TGTGCCAGCAGACCGTGGGGGGCAGGAACCGGGGAGCTGTTTTTT. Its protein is CASRPWGAGTGELFF.

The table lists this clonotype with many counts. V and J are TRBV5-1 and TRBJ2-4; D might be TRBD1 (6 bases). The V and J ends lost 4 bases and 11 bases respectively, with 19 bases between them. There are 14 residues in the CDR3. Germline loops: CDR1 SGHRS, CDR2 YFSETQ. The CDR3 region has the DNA TGCGCCAGCAGCCCCTCACAGGGACCAGGGGTTCAGTACTTC. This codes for CASSPSQGPGVQYF.

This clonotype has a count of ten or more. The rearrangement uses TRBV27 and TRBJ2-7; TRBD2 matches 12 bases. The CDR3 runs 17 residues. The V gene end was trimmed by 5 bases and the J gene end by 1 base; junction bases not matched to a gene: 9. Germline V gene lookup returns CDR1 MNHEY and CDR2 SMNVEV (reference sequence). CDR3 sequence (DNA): TGTGCCAGCAGTCCCGTACGGACTAGCGGGACGTCCTACGAGCAGTACTTC. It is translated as CASSPVRTSGTSYEQYF.

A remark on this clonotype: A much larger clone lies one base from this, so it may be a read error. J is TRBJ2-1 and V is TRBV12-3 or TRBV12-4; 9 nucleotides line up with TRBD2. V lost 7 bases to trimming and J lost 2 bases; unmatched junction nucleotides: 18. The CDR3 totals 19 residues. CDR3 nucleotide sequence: TGTGCCAGCATTTTTGGGGCGGGGGGGCCAGGGAGAACCTACAATGAGCAGTTCTTC. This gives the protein CASIFGAGGPGRTYNEQFF.